This T cell receptor (beta chain) was documented in a study of blood T cell repertoires in COVID-19. Study information: Whether acute or convalescent, the COVID-19 samples came from the United States, Italy and Spain. T cells, B-cell-depleted T cells, or PBMCs supplied cDNA or gDNA.

As processed by the authors: Estimated nucleated cell counts came from reference gene primer amplification. Libraries were prepared by immunoSEQ multiplex PCR; TCRdb keeps only in-frame clonotypes and omits some of them. The V and J calls and clone size were taken over from that table, and D and trimming were inferred from the DNA. Of around 150,000 clones in the sample, 75% to 85% were seen once. The source of this sequence is a woman between 45 and 65 years old in a cohort sampled during active or convalescent COVID-19. Sequences were obtained from peripheral blood.

CDR3 nucleotide sequence: TGCGCCAGCAGCCATTACAGGGGGCGAGATGAAAAACTGTTTTTT. Translation gives CASSHYRGRDEKLFF. This chain uses TRBV4-1 with TRBJ1-4; 9 bases are shared with TRBD1. Germline V gene data show CDR1 as MGHRA and CDR2 as YSYEKL. The J segment lost 6 bases and the V segment lost 3 bases, leaving 5 bases of the junction unmatched. The CDR3 extends over 15 amino acids.